Below are 13 T cell receptor beta chains sequenced from a single sample in a study of T cell responses to AZD1222 COVID-19 vaccine. Repertoires were generated with immunoSEQ multiplex PCR, while TCRdb's copy carries only in-frame clones and drops some. The sample holds some 92,000 clones, 91% seen once. The sample in question was peripheral blood, obtained on day 0 of AZD1222 vaccination. The receptor set was obtained from an adult in good health.

The chain couples TRBV6-5 to TRBJ1-1; no reliable D call. The CDR3 totals 10 residues. The germline V gene has CDR1 MNHEY and CDR2 SVGAGI. V lost 10 bases to trimming and J lost 7 bases, with 10 bases between them. The CDR3 nucleotides are TGTGCCAAAAGCAGCGATGAAGCTTTCTTT. The encoded protein is CAKSSDEAFF.

The V gene is TRBV27, the J gene TRBJ2-3; D call uncertain. The CDR3 is made up of 13 amino acids. Germline V lookup: CDR1 MNHEY, CDR2 SMNVEV (reference sequence). Trimming took off 3 bases at V and 2 bases at J, with 6 bases between the two ends. The CDR3 DNA reads as TGTGCCAGCAGTTTCCGGGTCACAGATACGCAGTATTTT. This sequence encodes CASSFRVTDTQYF.

J is TRBJ1-2 and V is TRBV14; D not resolved. The V gene's germline CDR1 is SGHDN and CDR2 FVKESK. V lost 0 bases, J lost 5 bases, and 19 bases lay in between. The CDR3 is 17 amino acids. The CDR3 coding sequence is TGTGCCAGCAGCCAAGATACAGCCACCCAGAATCTATATGGCTACACCTTC. This gives the protein CASSQDTATQNLYGYTF.

V is TRBV9 and J is TRBJ2-2; 7 nucleotides agree with TRBD1. This CDR3 is built from 14 residues. V shed 4 bases, J shed 2 bases, and the junction held 2 bases outside the gene matches. Germline assignment: CDR1 SGDLS and CDR2 YYNGEE. The CDR3 reads CASSWDRNTGELFF. The CDR3 nucleotides are TGTGCCAGCAGCTGGGACAGAAACACCGGGGAGCTGTTTTTT.

The chain couples TRBV4-2 to TRBJ1-2; 7 positions agree with TRBD1. Germline CDR1 and CDR2: LGHNA and YNFKEQ. J gave up 4 bases and V 0 bases, and 5 bases lay outside the gene matches. The length of the CDR3 is 15 residues. DNA of the CDR3: TGTGCCAGCAGCCAAGAGGGACAGCCAATCTATGGCTACACCTTC. Encoded protein: CASSQEGQPIYGYTF.

The rearrangement links TRBV24-1 to TRBJ2-3, with TRBD1 matching 9 bases. CDR1 and CDR2 (germline): KGHDR, SFDVKD. V gave up 5 bases and J gave up 3 bases; unmatched junction bases: 2. The length of the CDR3 is 14 residues. The CDR3 coding sequence is TGTGCCACCAGTGCGGGACAGGGAACAGATACGCAGTATTTT. It is translated as CATSAGQGTDTQYF.

The CDR3 sequence: CASTLPGGGSYEQYF. For the CDR3, the DNA is TGTGCCAGCACTCTACCAGGGGGAGGGTCCTACGAGCAGTACTTC. This chain links TRBV11-2 with TRBJ2-7, with D perhaps TRBD1 or TRBD2 (7 bases each). Germline V gene data show CDR1 as SGHAT and CDR2 as FQNNGV. The length of the CDR3 is 15 residues. The ends were cut back, 7 bases at V and 1 base at J, with 17 bases in the middle. Combining the CDR3 with reference TRBV11-2 and TRBJ2-7 gives the whole variable domain EAGVAQSPRYKIIEKRQSVAFWCNPISGHATLYWYQQILGQGPKLLIQFQNNGVVDDSQLPKDRFSAERLKGVDSTLKIQPAKLEDSAVYLCASTLPGGGSYEQYFGPGTRLTVT.

This clone showed up just a few times. The V and J genes are TRBV11-2 and TRBJ2-3; D is tentatively TRBD1 or TRBD2 (6 bases each). The CDR3 consists of 17 residues. The germline V gene encodes CDR1 SGHAT and CDR2 FQNNGV. Trimming stripped 1 base from V and 2 bases from J, with 16 bases between. Here the CDR3 reads CASSLVAPGAITDTQYF. CDR3 bases: TGTGCCAGCAGCTTAGTTGCTCCGGGGGCGATCACAGATACGCAGTATTTT. The variable domain in full, with the rest retrieved from reference TRBV11-2 and TRBJ2-3, is EAGVAQSPRYKIIEKRQSVAFWCNPISGHATLYWYQQILGQGPKLLIQFQNNGVVDDSQLPKDRFSAERLKGVDSTLKIQPAKLEDSAVYLCASSLVAPGAITDTQYFGPGTRLTVL.

The chain links TRBV5-4 to TRBJ2-5; maybe TRBD1 (5 bases). Deletions cut 0 bases from V and 4 bases from J, with 10 bases between. The germline gives CDR1 SGHNT, CDR2 YYREEE (reference sequence). The CDR3 covers 14 residues. The CDR3 nucleotides are TGTGCCAGCAGCTTGGCCGACAGTGTAGAGACCCAGTACTTC. Its translation: CASSLADSVETQYF.

The chain employs TRBV5-4 and TRBJ1-2; D gene unclear. The CDR3 totals 16 residues. Germline V gene lookup returns CDR1 SGHNT and CDR2 YYREEE (reference sequence). The V and J ends lost 0 bases and 0 bases respectively, with 12 bases between them. Here the CDR3 reads CASSLGSSESNYGYTF. For the CDR3, the DNA is TGTGCCAGCAGCTTGGGATCCAGCGAGTCTAACTATGGCTACACCTTC.

The chain has TRBV11-2 and TRBJ1-3; the D gene is possibly TRBD1 (5 bases). The V gene's germline CDR1 is SGHAT and CDR2 FQNNGV. This CDR3 has 16 amino acids. V lost 5 bases and J 0 bases, leaving 14 bases between the germline ends. This chain's CDR3 is CASSPGDGFSGNTIYF. In DNA, the CDR3 is TGTGCCAGCAGCCCGGGGGACGGCTTCTCTGGAAACACCATATATTTT.

This clone has only one observation. The genes are TRBV7-3 and TRBJ2-3; TRBD2 aligns across 7 bases. The junction had 13 bases not matched to a gene; V was cut back by 1 base and J by 6 bases. This CDR3 has 17 residues. Germline assignment: CDR1 SGHTA and CDR2 FQGTGA. This CDR3 is CASSLSGLGGGVDTQYF. The CDR3 bases are TGTGCCAGCAGCTTAAGCGGACTAGGAGGCGGGGTGGATACGCAGTATTTT.

CDR3 region: CASSPPPGYPEAFF. The CDR3 DNA follows: TGTGCCAGCAGCCCCCCCCCAGGGTACCCTGAAGCTTTCTTT. V and J are TRBV11-2 and TRBJ1-1; TRBD1 might be the D (5 bases). V gave up 5 bases and J gave up 6 bases, with 16 bases separating them. In germline, CDR1 is SGHAT, CDR2 FQNNGV. The CDR3 is made up of 14 amino acids.